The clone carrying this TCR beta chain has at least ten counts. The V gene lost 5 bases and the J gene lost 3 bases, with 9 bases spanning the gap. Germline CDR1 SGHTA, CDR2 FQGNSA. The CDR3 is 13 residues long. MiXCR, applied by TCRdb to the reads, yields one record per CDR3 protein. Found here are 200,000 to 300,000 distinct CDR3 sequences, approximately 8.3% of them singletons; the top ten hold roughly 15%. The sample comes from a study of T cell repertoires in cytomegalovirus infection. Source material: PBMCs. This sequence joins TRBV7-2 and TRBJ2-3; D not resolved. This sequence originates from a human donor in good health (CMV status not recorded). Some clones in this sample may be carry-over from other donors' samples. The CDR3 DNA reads TGTGCCAGCAGCGCTCAGGTGACAGATACGCAGTATTTT. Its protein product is CASSAQVTDTQYF.